A single sample is the source of the 29 T cell receptor beta chains below, sequenced in a study of cytomegalovirus exposure and HLA in healthy donors (dated by TCRdb to 2016 to 2017). The library was obtained by the immunoSEQ multiplex PCR assay. For the multiplex PCR, a mixture combining 60 forward primers for TCR Vbeta segments and 13 reverse primers for TCR Jbeta segments was used. TCRdb took over this immuneACCESS table, retaining in-frame rearrangements with V and J assigned. Such tables are incomplete; in checked studies, under half of the missing clones stem from an unresolved V gene, and the remainder is unexplained. This sample comprises under 150,000 clones, roughly 80% of them detected only once. The ten largest make up roughly 4% of the sample. The material sequenced was PBMCs. These receptors all stem from a woman aged 40 to 50 in good health and CMV-seropositive.

The CDR3 nucleotides are TGCAGCGTGCACCTAGGGACAGCCGGGGGAGAGACCCAGTACTTC. This encodes CSVHLGTAGGETQYF. The rearrangement joins TRBV29-1 to TRBJ2-5; possibly TRBD1 for D (7 bases). The CDR3 is 15 amino acids. V was pared by 6 bases and J by 4 bases, with 21 bases between. Looked up from germline, CDR1 is SQVTM and CDR2 is ANQGSEA.

This clone was seen a single time. V gene TRBV4-2 combines with J gene TRBJ1-2; no clear D gene. Germline V gene lookup returns CDR1 LGHNA and CDR2 YNFKEQ. The CDR3 spans 14 residues. V lost 0 bases to trimming and J lost 3 bases, with 8 bases between them. The CDR3 DNA sequence: TGTGCCAGCAGCCAAGATTCTCAGGACTATGGCTACACCTTC. Its protein is CASSQDSQDYGYTF.

In DNA, the CDR3 is TGTGCCAGCAGTTTATCGGGGGTAAACTACGAGCAGTACTTC. Its protein is CASSLSGVNYEQYF. V usage is TRBV28 and J usage is TRBJ2-5; perhaps TRBD2 as D (6 bases). The tail of the sequence fits TRBJ2-7 better, so the J call may be wrong. This CDR3 comprises 14 residues. From germline, CDR1 is MDHEN and CDR2 SYDVKM.

This clone turned up a few times. CDR3: CASSYPGQGNYEQYF. For the CDR3, the DNA is TGTGCCAGCAGTTATCCGGGACAGGGGAACTACGAGCAGTACTTC. The chain carries TRBV7-2 and TRBJ2-7; TRBD1 aligns across 10 bases. The CDR3 has 15 amino acids. Trimming took 6 bases from V and 3 from J; bases not matched to a gene: 8. Germline assignment: CDR1 SGHTA and CDR2 FQGNSA.

The rearrangement uses TRBV11-3 and TRBJ2-1, with TRBD2 matching 8 bases. The CDR3 consists of 16 residues. The J segment lost 9 bases and the V segment lost 5 bases, leaving 15 bases of the junction unmatched. Germline CDR1 and CDR2: SGHNT and YENEEA. CDR3 protein: CASSPAAAGATSEQFF. The CDR3 DNA reads as TGTGCCAGCAGCCCCGCCGCAGCGGGAGCTACGAGTGAGCAGTTCTTC.

The chain couples TRBV5-1 to TRBJ2-1; D is uncertain. Germline V gives CDR1 SGHRS, CDR2 YFSETQ. The CDR3 covers 13 residues. V was shortened by 1 base and J by 4 bases, with 6 bases between the two germline ends. The CDR3 nucleotides read TGCGCCAGCAGCTTGAACGGGTACAATGAGCAGTTCTTC. Protein sequence: CASSLNGYNEQFF.

The chain links TRBV30 to TRBJ2-2, with 7 bases identical to TRBD2. This CDR3 has 17 residues. Germline-derived CDR1 and CDR2 are GTSNPN and SVGIG (reference sequence). J gave up 7 bases and V 0 bases, and 14 bases lay outside the gene matches. CDR3 sequence: CAWSVPVLAGAFGELFF. DNA of the CDR3: TGTGCCTGGAGTGTCCCCGTCTTAGCGGGTGCTTTCGGGGAGCTGTTTTTT.

The chain combines TRBV28 with TRBJ1-1; TRBD1 might be the D (5 bases). The V end was cut by 3 bases, the J end by 4 bases, with 15 bases between. Germline CDR1 and CDR2: MDHEN and SYDVKM. CDR3 length: 15 amino acids. CDR3 protein: CASSLSQGGATEAFF. The CDR3 region has the DNA TGTGCCAGCAGTTTGTCTCAGGGTGGAGCCACTGAAGCTTTCTTT.

The chain joins TRBV4-2 to TRBJ2-1; tentative D call: TRBD2 (6 bases). The germline CDR1 and CDR2 sequences are LGHNA and YNFKEQ. V was pared by 2 bases and J by 2 bases, with 10 bases between. This CDR3 contains 15 residues. The CDR3 is CASSQIAETYNEQFF. In DNA form, the CDR3 reads TGTGCCAGCAGCCAAATAGCGGAGACCTACAATGAGCAGTTCTTC.

The chain has TRBV2 and TRBJ2-3, with 9 bases that match TRBD2. In germline, CDR1 is SNHLY, CDR2 FYNNEI. The CDR3 runs 16 residues. V was clipped by 9 bases and J by 3 bases; unmatched bases: 13. The CDR3 here is CASLAGGRARTDTQYF. The CDR3 DNA reads as TGTGCCAGTTTAGCGGGCGGGAGGGCCAGGACAGATACGCAGTATTTT.

In this sample, this clone turned up a few times. V gene TRBV6-5 combines with J gene TRBJ1-1; 7 bases match TRBD1. Germline values: CDR1 MNHEY, CDR2 SVGAGI. With V trimmed by 5 bases and J by 4 bases, 4 bases remained unmatched. The CDR3 is 13 amino acids. The CDR3 loop is CASSQDRTTEAFF. CDR3 in DNA: TGTGCCAGCAGTCAGGACAGGACCACTGAAGCTTTCTTT.

The chain has TRBV7-8 and TRBJ2-3; D is ambiguous. Deletions cut 3 bases from V and 6 bases from J, with 4 bases between. Germline CDR1 reads SGHVS; CDR2 reads FQNEAQ. The CDR3 extends over 11 amino acids. The CDR3 DNA sequence: TGTGCCAGCAGCTTTCGGGATACGCAGTATTTT. This sequence encodes CASSFRDTQYF.

CDR3 sequence: CASRSDPSAQQGTQYF. CDR3 DNA sequence: TGCGCCAGCAGGTCTGATCCTTCCGCCCAGCAGGGGACCCAGTACTTC. The chain recombines TRBV5-1 with TRBJ2-5; D perhaps matches TRBD1 (5 bases). The CDR3 runs 16 residues. Trimming removed 5 bases from V and 7 bases from J, with 24 bases in between. The germline V gene encodes CDR1 SGHRS and CDR2 YFSETQ.

J is TRBJ1-4 and V is TRBV19, with D possibly TRBD1 on 5 matching bases. In germline, CDR1 is LNHDA, CDR2 SQIVND (reference sequence). The CDR3 sequence is 14 residues long. Trimming shortened V by 3 bases and J by 3 bases, and 8 bases separated the two germline ends. As DNA, the CDR3 is TGTGCCAGTAGTATTGACAGCGCTAATGAAAAACTGTTTTTT. Translation gives CASSIDSANEKLFF.

The gene calls are TRBV19 and TRBJ2-5; 7 positions match TRBD1. The CDR3 is 17 amino acids. Germline V gene sequence: CDR1 LNHDA, CDR2 SQIVND (reference sequence). V dropped 5 bases and J dropped 3; count of bases not matched to a gene: 15. Here the CDR3 DNA reads TGTGCCAGTAGTTCAGGACAGGCTGTAGAGTTGGAAGAGACCCAGTACTTC. It yields the protein CASSSGQAVELEETQYF.

A few counts support this clone. The genes are TRBV6-8 and TRBJ1-5, with D possibly being TRBD1 (6 bases). Germline V lookup: CDR1 MNHGY, CDR2 SAAAGT. The ends were cut back, 2 bases at V and 0 bases at J, with 17 bases in the middle. This CDR3 is built from 18 residues. The CDR3 spells CASSYTPDRMYSNQPQHF. CDR3 DNA sequence: TGTGCCAGCAGTTACACACCGGACAGAATGTATAGCAATCAGCCCCAGCATTTT.

The rearrangement links TRBV19 to TRBJ2-5, with TRBD1 matching 7 bases. This CDR3 comprises 15 residues. Looked up from germline, CDR1 is LNHDA and CDR2 is SQIVND (reference sequence). Trimming cost V 3 bases and J 3 bases; bases outside gene matches: 7. As DNA, the CDR3 is TGTGCCAGTAGTATTCCGACAGGGACGGAAGAGACCCAGTACTTC. Protein sequence: CASSIPTGTEETQYF.

The V call is TRBV28, the J call TRBJ1-5, with 9 bases that match TRBD1. The germline V gene encodes CDR1 MDHEN and CDR2 SYDVKM. V shed 6 bases and J 2 bases; nucleotides not matched to a gene: 8. The CDR3 length is 16 residues. Here the CDR3 reads CASSSGQGFGNQPQHF. CDR3 nucleotides: TGTGCCAGCAGCTCGGGACAGGGATTCGGCAATCAGCCCCAGCATTTT.

The V gene is TRBV6-1, the J gene TRBJ1-4; TRBD1 agrees at 9 bases. Trimming removed 5 bases from V and 4 bases from J; junction bases left unmatched: 8. The germline V gene has CDR1 MNHNS and CDR2 SASEGT. The CDR3 length is 16 residues. CDR3 sequence (DNA): TGTGCCAGCAGTAAAGGACAGGGGCCCCGTAATGAAAAACTGTTTTTT. Its protein is CASSKGQGPRNEKLFF.

With respect to this clone: Germline and junction disagree at one end, which may indicate a read error. The chain combines TRBV10-3 with TRBJ2-1, with TRBD2 matching over 7 bases. This CDR3 contains 12 residues. From germline, CDR1 is ENHRY and CDR2 SYGVKD. The CDR3 protein is CAISGGINEQLF. DNA for the CDR3: TGTGCCATCAGCGGGGGGATAAATGAGCAGCTCTTC.

The rearrangement joins TRBV5-1 to TRBJ2-2; 8 bases align to TRBD1. The germline gives CDR1 SGHRS, CDR2 YFSETQ. The ends lost 2 bases at V and 5 bases at J; junction bases unmatched: 5. CDR3 length: 15 residues. The CDR3: CASSLKQGGTGELFF. The CDR3 DNA follows: TGCGCCAGCAGCTTAAAACAGGGGGGAACCGGGGAGCTGTTTTTT. Based on the CDR3 plus reference TRBV5-1 and TRBJ2-2, the full variable domain is KAGVTQTPRYLIKTRGQQVTLSCSPISGHRSVSWYQQTPGQGLQFLFEYFSETQRNKGNFPGRFSGRQFSNSRSEMNVSTLELGDSALYLCASSLKQGGTGELFFGEGSRLTVL.

The rearrangement joins TRBV2 to TRBJ1-2, with 7 bases identical to TRBD1. The germline V gene encodes CDR1 SNHLY and CDR2 FYNNEI. CDR3 length: 15 residues. Losses at the gene ends were 6 bases for V and 4 bases for J; bases not matched to a gene: 11. CDR3 coding DNA: TGTGCCAGCAGCACAGGGGTCGGAAGGGGCTATGGCTACACCTTC. Protein sequence: CASSTGVGRGYGYTF.

The sample holds one count of this clone. The chain carries TRBV7-9 and TRBJ2-5, with D tentatively TRBD2 (5 bases). The CDR3 sequence is 13 residues long. The V and J ends lost 4 bases and 13 bases respectively, with 19 bases between them. Germline V lookup: CDR1 SEHNR, CDR2 FQNEAQ (reference sequence). CDR3 nucleotide sequence: TGTGCCAGCAGCTCGGAGGCCGCCTCTCCCAGGTACTTC. This translates into CASSSEAASPRYF.

The J gene is TRBJ1-2, the V gene TRBV28; D gene ambiguous. CDR1 and CDR2 (germline): MDHEN, SYDVKM. The CDR3 contains 11 residues. Trimming cost V 5 bases and J 11 bases, with 12 bases left between them. The CDR3 sequence: CASSQWGGYTF. The CDR3 nucleotides read TGTGCCAGCAGTCAATGGGGAGGGTACACCTTC.

This chain connects TRBV28 to TRBJ1-2; D not certain. CDR1 is MDHEN, CDR2 SYDVKM, per germline. CDR3 length equals 12 residues. The germline V and J ends were trimmed by 1 base and 5 bases, with 5 bases remaining between them. The CDR3 is CASSLSYYGYTF. CDR3 sequence (DNA): TGTGCCAGCAGTTTATCCTATTATGGCTACACCTTC.

This rearrangement joins TRBV7-3 to TRBJ2-2, with 7 bases lining up with TRBD1. The CDR3 consists of 15 residues. The V segment lost 5 bases and the J segment 7 bases; nucleotides outside the gene matches: 10. In germline, CDR1 is SGHTA, CDR2 FQGTGA. The CDR3 here is CASSRAPTGSGELFF. CDR3 bases: TGTGCCAGCAGCCGGGCCCCGACAGGGAGCGGGGAGCTGTTTTTT.

The V call is TRBV19, the J call TRBJ1-6; the D gene is possibly TRBD1 (6 bases). The V gene lost 3 bases and the J gene lost 6 bases, with 12 bases spanning the gap. This CDR3 has 15 residues. Germline V CDR1 and CDR2: LNHDA, SQIVND (reference sequence). CDR3 region: CASSMGAEVNSPLHF. CDR3 DNA sequence: TGTGCCAGTAGTATGGGGGCCGAAGTTAATTCACCCCTCCACTTT.

The V and J genes are TRBV28 and TRBJ2-7, with 9 bases matching TRBD2. The CDR3 is made up of 17 amino acids. V was pared by 4 bases and J by 4 bases, with 14 bases of the junction left unmatched. In germline, CDR1 is MDHEN, CDR2 SYDVKM. The CDR3 reads CASSYPSLTSGDYEQYF. DNA of the CDR3: TGTGCCAGCAGTTACCCTTCTCTGACTAGCGGAGATTACGAGCAGTACTTC. Drawing the rest from reference TRBV28 and TRBJ2-7, the complete variable domain is DVKVTQSSRYLVKRTGEKVFLECVQDMDHENMFWYRQDPGLGLRLIYFSYDVKMKEKGDIPEGYSVSREKKERFSLILESASTNQTSMYLCASSYPSLTSGDYEQYFGPGTRLTVT.

As regards this clone: At the DNA level, this CDR3 is encoded by other sequences in the same sample as well. This CDR3 reads CASSLVLAGSYEQYF. The DNA for the CDR3 is TGTGCCAGCAGCTTGGTGCTAGCGGGGTCCTACGAGCAGTACTTC. V gene TRBV5-6 combines with J gene TRBJ2-7; TRBD2 matches 9 bases. From germline, CDR1 is SGHDT and CDR2 YYEEEE. This CDR3 has 15 residues. The junction had 2 bases not matched to a gene; V was cut back by 0 bases and J by 1 base. Drawing the rest from reference TRBV5-6 and TRBJ2-7, the complete variable domain is DAGVTQSPTHLIKTRGQQVTLRCSPKSGHDTVSWYQQALGQGPQFIFQYYEEEERQRGNFPDRFSGHQFPNYSSELNVNALLLGDSALYLCASSLVLAGSYEQYFGPGTRLTVT.